These T cell receptor beta chains were read from a single sample in a study of T cells in Graves' hyperthyroidism and ophthalmopathy. Each CDR3 protein gets one entry after TCRdb re-called the multiplex PCR reads with MiXCR. Of hundreds of thousands of distinct CDR3 sequences detected, around 15% appear once; the ten largest clones hold roughly 10%. Source material: blood. The source of these receptors is a woman aged 18-35 years with Graves' hyperthyroidism. Each CDR3 is given without its conserved first and last residue. The order of the fields is J gene, V gene, CDR3 protein.

TRBJ2-7,TRBV5-8,ASSLEQGYTPRGEQY
TRBJ2-1,TRBV11-3,ASSLKGARYNEQF
TRBJ2-5,TRBV2,ASGRTVETQY
TRBJ2-1,TRBV5-1,ASSLGDRGNYNEQF
TRBJ2-7,TRBV18,ASSPRAGTRGYEQY
TRBJ2-3,TRBV12-3/TRBV12-4,ASSLTSSVDTQY
TRBJ2-7,TRBV7-8,ASSSTTSGTSGRERWSSEQY
TRBJ2-4,TRBV6-1,ASILTGGEVQY
TRBJ1-4,TRBV30,AWSVMGQANEKLF
TRBJ2-7,TRBV30,AWSPNYEQY
TRBJ2-3,TRBV6-1,ASSDTSGYTDTQY
TRBJ2-2,TRBV28,ASSLPPWENAGELF
TRBJ2-1,TRBV13,ASSYSPGQGLYNEQF
TRBJ1-2,TRBV28,ASSGTGSYGYT
TRBJ2-2,TRBV19,ASSIAGRANTGELF
TRBJ2-5,TRBV19,ASSTTTSGLYQETQY
TRBJ2-7,TRBV30,AWSKASGRYEQY
TRBJ2-5,TRBV12-3/TRBV12-4,ASRRTVGGTGEVTGETQY
TRBJ2-1,TRBV29-1,SGYGTAYNEQF
TRBJ2-3,TRBV2,ASSDGVSTDTQY
TRBJ2-3,TRBV20-1,SAQGRDRGPDTQY
TRBJ2-2,TRBV30,AWSRGLTGELF
TRBJ1-5,TRBV6-1,ASYHSGSGSVQPQH
TRBJ1-1,TRBV6-2/TRBV6-3,ASRGQSYTEAF
TRBJ2-5,TRBV7-3,ASSSKAPCQETQY
TRBJ2-1,TRBV7-2,ASSQGMGGVYNEQF
TRBJ2-7,TRBV28,ASSFMMGQGTYEQY
TRBJ2-7,TRBV19,ASRSGFSYEQY
TRBJ1-4,TRBV6-1,ASSYDAGRGEKLF
TRBJ2-1,TRBV29-1,SVEDVRDNYNEQF
TRBJ2-7,TRBV27,ASSGTILGYEQY
TRBJ1-1,TRBV12-3/TRBV12-4,ASSFQGGGRTEAF
TRBJ2-5,TRBV30,AWSGLRGLVETQY
TRBJ2-3,TRBV9,ASSSRGRVITDTQY
TRBJ2-7,TRBV12-3/TRBV12-4,ASSLDGAGNSYEQY
TRBJ2-1,TRBV28,ASSLLKSVGNEQF
.,TRBV7-2,ASSLAGRLLGQF
TRBJ1-1,TRBV20-1,SARPRVRAEAF
TRBJ2-7,TRBV18,ASSRGGDPSYEQY
TRBJ1-2,TRBV7-8,ASSLGGGRALYGYT
TRBJ1-2,TRBV7-9,ASSPRDRGLEGYT
TRBJ2-3,TRBV7-2,ASSLMTSTNTQY
TRBJ2-1,TRBV24-1,ATSDLHRDSYNEQF
TRBJ1-2,TRBV12-3/TRBV12-4,ASSPLPNYGYT
TRBJ2-7,TRBV6-2/TRBV6-3,ASSSGTSGREREQY
TRBJ2-1,TRBV3-1,ASSQGQFSYNEQF
TRBJ2-1,TRBV28,ASNPGTSGSREQF
TRBJ1-5,TRBV2,ASRIPGQEYNQPQH
TRBJ1-2,TRBV6-1,ASSRGGRVYGYT